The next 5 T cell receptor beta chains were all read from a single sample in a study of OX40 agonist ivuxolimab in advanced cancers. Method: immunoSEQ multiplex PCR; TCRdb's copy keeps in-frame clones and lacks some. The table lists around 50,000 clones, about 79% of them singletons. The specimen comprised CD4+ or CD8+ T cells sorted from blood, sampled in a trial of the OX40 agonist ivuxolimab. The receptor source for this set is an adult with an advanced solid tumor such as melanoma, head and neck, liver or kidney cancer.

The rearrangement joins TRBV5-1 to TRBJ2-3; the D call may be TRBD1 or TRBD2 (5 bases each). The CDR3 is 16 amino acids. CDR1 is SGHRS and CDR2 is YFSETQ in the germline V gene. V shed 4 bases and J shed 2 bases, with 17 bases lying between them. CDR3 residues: CASSQRPGRTTDTQYF. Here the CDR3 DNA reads TGCGCCAGCAGCCAACGGCCGGGACGGACCACAGATACGCAGTATTTT.

Here the CDR3 DNA reads TGTGCCAGCAGCCCGGGATGGCCGGTTAGCTCCTACAATGAGCAGTTCTTC. Residues: CASSPGWPVSSYNEQFF. This chain joins TRBV14 and TRBJ2-1; D perhaps matches TRBD2 (5 bases). This CDR3 comprises 17 residues. V shed 4 bases and J shed 0 bases, with 16 bases lying between them. The germline V gene has CDR1 SGHDN and CDR2 FVKESK.

In DNA, the CDR3 is TGCGCCAGCAGCGAGGGGGCCGGTCTTCCCCTTGAAGCTTTCTTT. Translated, it gives CASSEGAGLPLEAFF. The chain employs TRBV5-1 and TRBJ1-1; 7 nucleotides agree with TRBD1. CDR3 length equals 15 residues. J lost 7 bases, V lost 4 bases, and 13 bases had no gene match. The germline gives CDR1 SGHRS, CDR2 YFSETQ.

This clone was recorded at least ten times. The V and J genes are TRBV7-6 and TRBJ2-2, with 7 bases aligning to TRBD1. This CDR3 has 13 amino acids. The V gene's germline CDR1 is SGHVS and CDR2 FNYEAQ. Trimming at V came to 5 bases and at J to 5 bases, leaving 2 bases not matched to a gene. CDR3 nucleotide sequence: TGTGCCAGCAGCCCACAGGGGACCGGGGAGCTGTTTTTT. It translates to CASSPQGTGELFF.

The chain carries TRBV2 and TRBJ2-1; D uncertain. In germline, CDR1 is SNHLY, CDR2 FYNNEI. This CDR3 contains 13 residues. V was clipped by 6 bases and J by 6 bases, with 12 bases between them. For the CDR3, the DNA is TGTGCCAGCAGGCCCCGGCCATTCAATGAGCAGTTCTTC. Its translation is CASRPRPFNEQFF. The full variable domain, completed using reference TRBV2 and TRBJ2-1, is EPEVTQTPSHQVTQMGQEVILRCVPISNHLYFYWYRQILGQKVEFLVSFYNNEISEKSEIFDDQFSVERPDGSNFTLKIRSTKLEDSAMYFCASRPRPFNEQFFGPGTRLTVL.